Listed here are 2 T cell receptor beta chains from one sample, sequenced in a study of Graves' ophthalmopathy and Graves' hyperthyroidism. Amplified TCR beta CDR3 regions were obtained using RNA transcripts as template. First-round RT-PCR used HTBI primers; second-round multiplex PCR followed. MiXCR, run by TCRdb on the multiplex PCR reads, gives a single entry per CDR3 protein. The table has 350,000 to 450,000 distinct CDR3 sequences, more than 20% seen once. Sequencing was carried out using peripheral blood. These receptor sequences come from a young woman with stable Graves' hyperthyroidism.

The sample holds many counts of this clonotype. The V call is TRBV12-3 or TRBV12-4, the J call TRBJ2-7; D gene ambiguous. The CDR3 has 15 residues. Trimming left V 5 bases short and J 4 bases short, with 18 bases between. CDR3 amino acids: CASSTGSNIAYEQYF. For the CDR3, the DNA is TGTGCCAGCAGTACCGGGTCAAACATCGCTTACGAGCAGTACTTC.

This clonotype was recorded at least ten times. This CDR3 reads CASSFVSYEQYF. CDR3 bases: TGTGCCAGCAGTTTCGTCTCCTACGAGCAGTACTTC. The rearrangement links TRBV12-3 or TRBV12-4 to TRBJ2-7, with D uncertain. Trimming removed 3 bases at V and 0 bases at J, with 3 bases between. CDR3 length equals 12 residues.